Below, 30 T cell receptor beta chains from the same sample are listed, as sequenced in a study of T-cell reconstitution after alpha-beta-depleted transplantation in children (dated by TCRdb to the mid-2010s). The library was built by means of PCR. TCRdb lists the instrument as Illumina HiSeq 2500. TCR library preparation used molecular barcoding, with unique molecular identifiers applied to normalize quantification of the TCRbeta repertoire. TCRdb ran its own pipeline on the public reads, namely fastp trimming at Q25 and MiXCR clone calling, and kept in-frame beta chains. Merged by CDR3 protein, the rows form single entries marked with the most common genes and DNA. For this sample there are around 360,000 distinct CDR3 sequences; under 13% appear just once. Jointly, the top ten make up 2% to 3% of the sample. The specimen was PBMCs from the stem cell graft donor, collected from the stem cell graft. These receptors were taken from a human donor who donated a stem cell graft to a child with acute lymphoblastic leukemia.

V gene TRBV11-2 combines with J gene TRBJ2-5; 9 bases are shared with TRBD2. CDR3 length equals 18 residues. J lost 2 bases, V lost 4 bases, and 14 bases had no gene match. Germline V lookup: CDR1 SGHAT, CDR2 FQNNGV. The CDR3 here is CASSSPRAGGPTQETQYF. DNA of the CDR3: TGTGCCAGCAGCTCCCCACGGGCGGGAGGGCCAACACAAGAGACCCAGTACTTC.

Only a few counts were recorded for this clonotype. The chain combines TRBV6-2 or TRBV6-3 with TRBJ2-1; possible D gene TRBD1, 6 bases. Germline V CDR1 and CDR2: MNHEY, SVGEGT. There are 15 residues in the CDR3. The V gene lost 6 bases and the J gene lost 5 bases, with 17 bases spanning the gap. The CDR3 loop reads CASRQGWDRDNEQFF. DNA for the CDR3: TGTGCCAGCAGGCAGGGGTGGGACCGGGACAATGAGCAGTTCTTC.

The CDR3 loop reads CSAMASSYNSPLHF. The CDR3 DNA reads TGCAGTGCTATGGCTAGCTCCTATAATTCACCCCTCCACTTT. The rearrangement uses TRBV20-1 and TRBJ1-6, with unresolved D. Trimming left V 4 bases short and J 0 bases short, with 7 bases between. This CDR3 is 14 amino acids long. Per the germline V gene, CDR1 is DFQATT and CDR2 is SNEGSKA (reference sequence).

The V gene is TRBV9, the J gene TRBJ2-3; possible D gene TRBD2, 6 bases. V lost 6 bases, J lost 1 base, and 9 bases lay in between. The length of the CDR3 is 13 residues. Germline lookup yields CDR1 SGDLS and CDR2 YYNGEE. The CDR3 protein is CASNAGRTDTQYF. CDR3 coding DNA: TGTGCCAGCAACGCGGGGCGCACAGATACGCAGTATTTT. The full variable domain, in which reference TRBV9 and TRBJ2-3 provide the parts outside the CDR3, is DSGVTQTPKHLITATGQRVTLRCSPRSGDLSVYWYQQSLDQGLQFLIQYYNGEERAKGNILERFSAQQFPDLHSELNLSSLELGDSALYFCASNAGRTDTQYFGPGTRLTVL.

This clonotype has only a few counts. V usage is TRBV24-1 and J usage is TRBJ2-3; no clear D gene. The CDR3 runs 13 residues. Germline CDR1 reads KGHDR; CDR2 reads SFDVKD. V was cut by 3 bases and J by 5 bases, with 8 bases left in between. CDR3: CATSDPSIDTQYF. CDR3 DNA sequence: TGTGCCACCAGTGATCCGAGTATAGATACGCAGTATTTT.

The chain employs TRBV15 and TRBJ2-7, with D tentatively TRBD2 (5 bases). V lost 0 bases and J 2 bases, leaving 11 bases between the germline ends. This CDR3 is built from 15 residues. Looked up from germline, CDR1 is LNHNV and CDR2 is YYDKDF (reference sequence). The CDR3: CATSRDLAKTYEQYF. The CDR3 DNA is TGTGCCACCAGCAGAGATTTAGCGAAAACCTACGAGCAGTACTTC.

V usage is TRBV5-1 and J usage is TRBJ2-1, with 9 bases fitting TRBD2. V shed 0 bases, J shed 3 bases, and the junction held 4 bases outside the gene matches. CDR3 size: 16 residues. The V gene's germline CDR1 is SGHRS and CDR2 YFSETQ. In nucleotides, the CDR3 is TGCGCCAGCAGCTTGGGACTAGCGGCCGTCTACAATGAGCAGTTCTTC. Protein: CASSLGLAAVYNEQFF.

This clonotype was observed a handful of times. The rearrangement links TRBV20-1 to TRBJ1-4, with a weak D call TRBD1 (5 bases). The CDR3 is made up of 14 amino acids. Germline loops: CDR1 DFQATT, CDR2 SNEGSKA (reference sequence). Trimming removed 0 bases at V and 5 bases at J, with 10 bases between. CDR3 nucleotides: TGCAGTGCTAGAGATCCCGGGGCCAATGAAAAACTGTTTTTT. It encodes CSARDPGANEKLFF.

This clonotype was counted a few times. The junction and the germline gene differ at one end; a read error may be behind it. The chain employs TRBV7-7 and TRBJ2-5; D is unresolved. The CDR3 is 13 amino acids. Per germline, CDR1 SSHAT and CDR2 FNYEAQ (reference sequence). The chain's CDR3 is CASSPLLSQTQYF. The CDR3 DNA reads TGTGCTAGCAGCCCTCTTCTCTCCCAGACCCAGTACTTC. Drawing the rest from reference TRBV7-7 and TRBJ2-5, the complete variable domain is GAGVSQSPRYKVTKRGQDVTLRCDPISSHATLYWYQQALGQGPEFLTYFNYEAQPDKSGLPSDRFSAERPEGSISTLTIQRTEQRDSAMYRCASSPLLSQTQYFGPGTRLLVL.

Ten or more counts support this clonotype. The chain combines TRBV7-2 with TRBJ1-3; D gene ambiguous. V lost 7 bases to trimming and J lost 4 bases, with 11 bases between them. The CDR3 is 13 residues long. Germline-derived CDR1 and CDR2 are SGHTA and FQGNSA. The DNA for the CDR3 is TGTGCCAGCAAACAGTTGGTGGGAAACACCATATATTTT. The encoded protein is CASKQLVGNTIYF.

The sample holds a few counts of this clonotype. The CDR3 is CASSQGPGEQFF. The DNA for the CDR3 is TGTGCCAGCAGCCAAGGTCCCGGTGAGCAGTTCTTC. V and J are TRBV3-1 and TRBJ2-1; D uncertain. CDR3 length: 12 amino acids. V was clipped by 1 base and J by 9 bases, with 7 bases between them. Germline V gene data show CDR1 as LGHDT and CDR2 as YNNKEL (reference sequence).

This clonotype was found a few times. The CDR3 coding sequence is TGCGCCAGCAGCCTAACAGGACCGGGACAGGAGCCCTACGAGCAGTACTTC. It is translated as CASSLTGPGQEPYEQYF. This chain uses TRBV4-1 with TRBJ2-7, with 8 bases aligning to TRBD1. This CDR3 comprises 17 residues. With V trimmed by 4 bases and J by 2 bases, 13 bases remained unmatched. Germline lookup yields CDR1 MGHRA and CDR2 YSYEKL.

The sample holds many counts of this clonotype. V gene TRBV6-5 combines with J gene TRBJ2-1; D possibly corresponds to TRBD2 (6 bases). The ends were cut back, 2 bases at V and 5 bases at J, with 19 bases in the middle. CDR1 is MNHEY and CDR2 is SVGAGI in the germline V gene. The CDR3 has 17 residues. The CDR3 sequence is CASSYVRASATDNEQFF. In DNA, the CDR3 is TGTGCCAGCAGTTACGTCCGGGCTAGCGCAACGGACAATGAGCAGTTCTTC.

There are a few counts of this clonotype. The chain combines TRBV15 with TRBJ2-5, with 7 bases matching TRBD2. Germline trimming cut 5 bases from V and 5 bases from J; bases unmatched to any gene: 11. The germline gives CDR1 LNHNV, CDR2 YYDKDF (reference sequence). The CDR3 loop spans 15 amino acids. The CDR3 nucleotides are TGTGCCACCAGCGGCTCCGGGAGGAGAATGGAGACCCAGTACTTC. It yields the protein CATSGSGRRMETQYF.

This clonotype has a count of ten or more. The chain joins TRBV5-1 to TRBJ2-7; 8 bases match TRBD1. V lost 4 bases to trimming and J lost 4 bases; unmatched junction nucleotides: 7. This CDR3 is 14 amino acids long. The germline V gene has CDR1 SGHRS and CDR2 YFSETQ. The CDR3 nucleotides are TGCGCCAGCAGCCCTCCGGGACAGGCTTACGAGCAGTACTTC. This translates into CASSPPGQAYEQYF.

The chain joins TRBV4-1 to TRBJ2-6; 7 bases map to TRBD2. Germline V gives CDR1 MGHRA, CDR2 YSYEKL. The CDR3 totals 19 residues. The V and J ends lost 2 bases and 0 bases, in that order; junction bases with no gene match: 10. DNA for the CDR3: TGCGCCAGCAGCCAAAGGGCGGGAGATATGAGCTCTGGGGCCAACGTCCTGACTTTC. Translated, it gives CASSQRAGDMSSGANVLTF.

This clonotype showed up just a few times. The chain joins TRBV12-3 or TRBV12-4 to TRBJ1-1; D possibly corresponds to TRBD1 (6 bases). The germline V and J ends were trimmed by 3 bases and 6 bases, with 20 bases remaining between them. This CDR3 is built from 16 residues. The CDR3 region is CASSFTPQGRYAEAFF. CDR3 DNA sequence: TGTGCCAGCAGTTTCACCCCACAGGGCAGATACGCTGAAGCTTTCTTT.

The chain links TRBV6-4 to TRBJ2-3, with D possibly being TRBD1 (6 bases). V was clipped by 4 bases and J by 2 bases, with 10 bases between them. CDR3 size: 14 residues. CDR1 is MRHNA and CDR2 is SNTAGT in the germline V gene. Written as DNA, the CDR3 is TGTGCCAGCAGTGCCGGACAGCCCACAGATACGCAGTATTTT. Protein: CASSAGQPTDTQYF.

Only a few counts were recorded for this clonotype. The chain links TRBV7-3 to TRBJ2-1; 9 positions match TRBD2. The J segment lost 9 bases and the V segment lost 2 bases, leaving 17 bases of the junction unmatched. This CDR3 comprises 18 residues. In germline, CDR1 is SGHTA, CDR2 FQGTGA. This CDR3 is CASSLFGIHSGSLVEQFF. The CDR3 DNA follows: TGTGCCAGCAGCTTATTCGGAATTCATAGCGGGAGTTTAGTTGAGCAGTTCTTC.

This clonotype was seen a few times. The chain carries TRBV29-1 and TRBJ2-1, with D uncertain. The length of the CDR3 is 13 residues. Germline CDR1 is SQVTM and CDR2 is ANQGSEA. With 0 bases removed from V and 12 bases from J, the gap between germline ends came to 15 bases. The CDR3 nucleotides read TGCAGCGTTGAAGATTTTGACGTACCGGGGCAGTTCTTC. It codes for CSVEDFDVPGQFF.

This sequence joins TRBV25-1 and TRBJ1-1; TRBD1 might be the D (6 bases). V lost 5 bases, J lost 4 bases, and 14 bases lay in between. Germline assignment: CDR1 MGHDK and CDR2 SYGVNS. The CDR3 covers 14 residues. CDR3 sequence: CASSPVRGLTEAFF. The CDR3 region has the DNA TGTGCCAGCAGTCCTGTTCGGGGGCTCACTGAAGCTTTCTTT.

This clonotype was seen a few times. This chain connects TRBV7-2 to TRBJ2-1, with D tentatively TRBD2 (6 bases). Between the trimmed V and J ends, which lost 11 bases and 6 bases, there was a span of 17 bases. There are 13 residues in the CDR3. The germline V gene encodes CDR1 SGHTA and CDR2 FQGNSA. CDR3 DNA: TGTGCCTCCGGGACTGGGGCTTTCAATGAGCAGTTCTTC. Protein sequence: CASGTGAFNEQFF.

This clonotype has a count of ten or more. The rearrangement links TRBV28 to TRBJ2-7; D might be TRBD1 (6 bases). The V gene lost 8 bases and the J gene lost 3 bases, with 8 bases spanning the gap. This CDR3 has 11 amino acids. Germline values: CDR1 MDHEN, CDR2 SYDVKM. The CDR3 nucleotides are TGTGCCAGCTCAGGGGACTACGAGCAGTACTTC. It is translated as CASSGDYEQYF.

V gene TRBV9 combines with J gene TRBJ2-1; 11 bases are shared with TRBD2. In germline, CDR1 is SGDLS, CDR2 YYNGEE. Trimming took 0 bases from V and 0 from J; bases not matched to a gene: 8. The CDR3 loop spans 19 amino acids. This chain's CDR3 is CASSVASGGSGSSYNEQFF. The CDR3 coding sequence is TGTGCCAGCAGCGTAGCTAGCGGGGGGAGCGGGAGCTCCTACAATGAGCAGTTCTTC.

This clonotype came up many times. V gene TRBV4-1 combines with J gene TRBJ2-7; the D gene is possibly TRBD1 (5 bases). Trimming shortened V by 3 bases and J by 3 bases, and 6 bases separated the two germline ends. Germline CDR1 is MGHRA and CDR2 is YSYEKL. The CDR3 loop spans 12 amino acids. The CDR3 sequence: CASSHDSYEQYF. CDR3 DNA: TGCGCCAGCAGCCATGACAGCTACGAGCAGTACTTC.

This clonotype turned up a few times. The V and J genes are TRBV4-1 and TRBJ1-4; D uncertain. This CDR3 region has 18 residues. V dropped 1 base and J dropped 2 bases, with 17 bases sitting between them. Germline V gene sequence: CDR1 MGHRA, CDR2 YSYEKL. CDR3 sequence (DNA): TGCGCCAGCAGCCAAGTCGGCAGGAGTCTTGGTACTAATGAAAAACTGTTTTTT. Its translation is CASSQVGRSLGTNEKLFF.

This clonotype was picked up many times. The J gene is TRBJ2-7, the V gene TRBV27, with D tentatively TRBD1 (6 bases). The CDR3 spans 13 residues. The germline CDR1 and CDR2 sequences are MNHEY and SMNVEV (reference sequence). The V gene lost 2 bases and the J gene lost 5 bases, with 10 bases spanning the gap. CDR3 sequence: CASSLNRAHEQYF. The CDR3 region has the DNA TGTGCCAGCAGTTTAAACAGGGCCCACGAGCAGTACTTC.

This clonotype appeared many times. This chain joins TRBV4-2 and TRBJ1-5; the D gene is possibly TRBD1 (5 bases). V was clipped by 0 bases and J by 0 bases, with 9 bases between them. CDR1 LGHNA and CDR2 YNFKEQ come from the germline V gene. The CDR3 is 16 amino acids. CDR3 protein: CASSQDPGYSNQPQHF. CDR3 bases: TGTGCCAGCAGCCAAGACCCAGGGTATAGCAATCAGCCCCAGCATTTT.

The genes are TRBV2 and TRBJ2-7; D could derive from TRBD1 or TRBD2 (5 bases each). This CDR3 spans 14 amino acids. The V end lost 7 bases, the J end lost 1 base, and 14 bases lay between the germline ends. Germline V gives CDR1 SNHLY, CDR2 FYNNEI. CDR3 DNA sequence: TGTGCCAGCACTCAAGGGACGTGGTCCTACGAGCAGTACTTC. It codes for CASTQGTWSYEQYF.

This clonotype was found many times. This chain links TRBV5-1 with TRBJ2-3, with 9 bases fitting TRBD2. The CDR3 runs to 15 residues. V shed 0 bases, J shed 4 bases, and the junction held 3 bases outside the gene matches. Germline-derived CDR1 and CDR2 are SGHRS and YFSETQ. The CDR3: CASSLVAGAADTQYF. CDR3 DNA: TGCGCCAGCAGCTTGGTAGCGGGAGCCGCAGATACGCAGTATTTT.